Sequencing of this TCR beta chain was carried out in a study of blood T cell repertoires in COVID-19. Patients in Seattle were enrolled during active infection, then followed longitudinally. Data came from immunoSEQ multiplex PCR; TCRdb stores just in-frame clones and leaves some out. Here the sample spans a few hundred thousand clones, 82% being singletons. The CDR3 length is 14 residues. Germline assignment: CDR1 SEHNR and CDR2 FQNEAQ (reference sequence). The J segment lost 6 bases and the V segment lost 3 bases, leaving 5 bases of the junction unmatched. This TCR was sampled from a woman aged 70-85 years with COVID-19, enrolled during active disease. This chain links TRBV7-9 with TRBJ1-2; the match to TRBD1 covers 9 bases. Sequencing was done on a sample of peripheral blood. The DNA of the CDR3 is TGTGCCAGCAGCTTGTGGGACAGGGAGGATGGCTACACCTTC. Protein: CASSLWDREDGYTF.